This TCR beta chain was sequenced for a study of cytomegalovirus exposure and HLA in healthy donors. The PCR was carried out with 60 Vbeta primers and 13 Jbeta primers. Produced via immunoSEQ multiplex PCR; TCRdb's table is partial and in-frame only. Of around 150,000 clones detected, about four fifths appear once; the ten largest clones hold approximately 7%. With V trimmed by 4 bases and J by 4 bases, 12 bases remained unmatched. In germline, CDR1 is SGDLS, CDR2 YYNGEE. The CDR3 runs to 16 residues. The specimen was PBMCs. The chain recombines TRBV9 with TRBJ2-7; 9 nucleotides match TRBD2. This sequence originates from a male donor in good health and CMV-seropositive. CDR3 in DNA: TGTGCCAGCAGCAAAGGGGCTAGCGGGGATTCATACGAGCAGTACTTC. The encoded protein is CASSKGASGDSYEQYF.